This T cell receptor (beta chain) was documented in a study of blood T cells in healthy people across ages. Study results and limitations: Long-lived donors carried more naive CD4+ cells and greater diversity than aged donors.

This CDR3 is built from 16 residues. V was shortened by 0 bases and J by 4 bases, with 18 bases between the two germline ends. Germline-derived CDR1 and CDR2 are DFQATT and SNEGSKA (reference sequence). Together with a sample-barcoded 5' primer, a J-beta primer mix was included in a second PCR lasting about 6 to 11 cycles. Each of the cDNA molecules was tagged by a template-switch adaptor with 12 random nucleotides. CDR3-containing paired-end reads numbering at least 2.5 million came from each sample. Each CDR3 protein gets one entry after TCRdb re-called the 5' RACE reads with MiXCR. The sample consists of 600,000 to 850,000 distinct CDR3 sequences, roughly two fifths of them appearing once. This clonotype was counted ten times or more. Its specificity is unknown.

The sequenced material came from blood. The V gene is TRBV20-1, the J gene TRBJ2-5; TRBD2 might be the D (6 bases). The receptor comes from a woman aged 60 to 75 in good health. CDR3 DNA sequence: TGCAGTGCTAGAGACCCTCTAGCGTTGGGTTTAGAGACCCAGTACTTC. Its translation is CSARDPLALGLETQYF.